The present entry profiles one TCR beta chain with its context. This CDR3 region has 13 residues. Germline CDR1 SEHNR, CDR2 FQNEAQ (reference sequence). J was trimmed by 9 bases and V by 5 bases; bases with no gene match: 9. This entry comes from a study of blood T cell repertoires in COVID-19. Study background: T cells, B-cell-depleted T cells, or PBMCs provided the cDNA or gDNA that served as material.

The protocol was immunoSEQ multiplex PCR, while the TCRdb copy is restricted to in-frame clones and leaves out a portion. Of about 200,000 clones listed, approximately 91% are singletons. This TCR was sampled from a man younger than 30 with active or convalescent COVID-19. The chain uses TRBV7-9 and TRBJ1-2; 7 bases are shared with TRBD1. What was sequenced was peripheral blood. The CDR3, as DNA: TGTGCCAGCAGCGGCGGGACAGACATGCGCTACACCTTC. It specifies CASSGGTDMRYTF.